The clone carrying this T cell receptor (beta chain) was picked up one time. Antigen specificity is unknown. V shed 5 bases, J shed 10 bases, and the junction held 17 bases outside the gene matches. From germline, CDR1 is SGHVS and CDR2 FQNEAQ. There are 18 residues in the CDR3. This PCR relied on a set of 60 Vbeta primers and 13 Jbeta primers. The assay was immunoSEQ multiplex PCR, and TCRdb's table has in-frame clones only and misses some. In the table there are about 130,000 clones, around 72% of which are singletons. The sample belongs to a study of cytomegalovirus exposure and HLA in healthy donors. Study observations and caveats: According to an earlier analysis, most TCR beta V segments yielded productive rearrangements about 87% or about 30% of the time.

Likely unrecorded immune exposures existed in these nominally healthy donors. The sequence was obtained from a man younger than 35 in good health and CMV-seropositive. The sample comprised PBMCs. The chain combines TRBV7-8 with TRBJ1-6; 10 bases agree with TRBD1. CDR3 in DNA: TGTGCCAGCAGCCCCGTTTCCTGGACAGGGGGTGTGTGGTCACCCCTCCACTTT. Protein: CASSPVSWTGGVWSPLHF.